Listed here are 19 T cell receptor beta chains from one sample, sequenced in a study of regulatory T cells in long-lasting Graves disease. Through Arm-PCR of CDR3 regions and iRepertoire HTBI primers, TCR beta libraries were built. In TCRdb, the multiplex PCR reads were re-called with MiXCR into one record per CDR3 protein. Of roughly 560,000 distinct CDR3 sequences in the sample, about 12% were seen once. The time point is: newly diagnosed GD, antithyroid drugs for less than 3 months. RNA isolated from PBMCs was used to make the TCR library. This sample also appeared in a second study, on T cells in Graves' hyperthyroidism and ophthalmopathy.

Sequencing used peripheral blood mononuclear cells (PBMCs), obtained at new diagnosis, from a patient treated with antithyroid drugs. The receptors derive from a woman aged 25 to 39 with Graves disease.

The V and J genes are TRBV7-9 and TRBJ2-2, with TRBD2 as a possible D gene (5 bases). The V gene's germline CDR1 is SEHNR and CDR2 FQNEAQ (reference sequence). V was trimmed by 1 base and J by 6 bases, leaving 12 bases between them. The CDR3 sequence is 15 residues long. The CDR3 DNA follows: TGTGCCAGCAGCTTAGACGGGATCGCGGCCGGGGAGCTGTTTTTT. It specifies CASSLDGIAAGELFF.

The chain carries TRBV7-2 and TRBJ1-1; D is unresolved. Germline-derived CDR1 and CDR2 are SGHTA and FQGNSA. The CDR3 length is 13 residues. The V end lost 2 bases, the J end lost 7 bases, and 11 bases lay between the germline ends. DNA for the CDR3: TGTGCCAGCAGCTTAAACAGACCGCATGAAGCTTTCTTT. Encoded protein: CASSLNRPHEAFF.

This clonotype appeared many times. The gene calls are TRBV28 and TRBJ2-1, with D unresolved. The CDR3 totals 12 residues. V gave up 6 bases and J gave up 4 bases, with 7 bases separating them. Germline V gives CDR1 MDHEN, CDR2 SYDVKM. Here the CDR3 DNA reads TGTGCCAGCAGATCCCTTTACAATGAGCAGTTCTTC. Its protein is CASRSLYNEQFF. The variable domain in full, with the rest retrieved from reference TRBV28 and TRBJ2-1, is DVKVTQSSRYLVKRTGEKVFLECVQDMDHENMFWYRQDPGLGLRLIYFSYDVKMKEKGDIPEGYSVSREKKERFSLILESASTNQTSMYLCASRSLYNEQFFGPGTRLTVL.

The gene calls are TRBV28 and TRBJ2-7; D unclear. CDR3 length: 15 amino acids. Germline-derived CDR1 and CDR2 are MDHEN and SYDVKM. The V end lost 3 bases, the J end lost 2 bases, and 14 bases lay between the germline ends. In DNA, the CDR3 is TGTGCCAGCAGTTTTATTTCGACTCAAACCTACGAGCAGTACTTC. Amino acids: CASSFISTQTYEQYF.

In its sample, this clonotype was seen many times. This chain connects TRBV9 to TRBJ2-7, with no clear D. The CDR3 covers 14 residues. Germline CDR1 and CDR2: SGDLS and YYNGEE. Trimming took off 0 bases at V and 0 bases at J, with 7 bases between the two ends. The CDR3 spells CASSVGGVSYEQYF. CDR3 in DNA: TGTGCCAGCAGCGTAGGTGGGGTCTCCTACGAGCAGTACTTC.

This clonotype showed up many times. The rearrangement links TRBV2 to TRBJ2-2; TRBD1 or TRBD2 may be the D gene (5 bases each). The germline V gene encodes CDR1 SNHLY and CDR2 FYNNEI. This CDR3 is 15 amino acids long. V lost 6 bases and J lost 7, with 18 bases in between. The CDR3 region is CASRGLRGPLGELFF. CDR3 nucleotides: TGTGCCAGCAGAGGATTACGGGGACCCCTCGGGGAGCTGTTTTTT.

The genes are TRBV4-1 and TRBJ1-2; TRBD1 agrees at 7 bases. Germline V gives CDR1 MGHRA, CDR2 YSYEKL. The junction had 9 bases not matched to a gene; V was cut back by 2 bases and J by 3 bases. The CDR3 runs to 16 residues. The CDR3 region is CASSQPRRGLDYGYTF. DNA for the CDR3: TGCGCCAGCAGCCAACCCCGAAGGGGGCTGGACTATGGCTACACCTTC.

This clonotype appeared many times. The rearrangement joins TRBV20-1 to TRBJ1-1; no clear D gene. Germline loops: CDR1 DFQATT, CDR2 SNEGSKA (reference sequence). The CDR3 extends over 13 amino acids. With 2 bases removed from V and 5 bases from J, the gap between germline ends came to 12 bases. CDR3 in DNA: TGCAGTGCTAGAAGGAGCCCGGGGACTGAAGCTTTCTTT. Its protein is CSARRSPGTEAFF.

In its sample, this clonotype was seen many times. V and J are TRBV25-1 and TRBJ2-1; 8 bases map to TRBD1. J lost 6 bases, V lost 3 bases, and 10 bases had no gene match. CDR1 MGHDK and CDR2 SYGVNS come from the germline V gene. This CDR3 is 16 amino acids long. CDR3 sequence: CASSDTPGTGSNEQFF. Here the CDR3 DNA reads TGTGCCAGCAGTGATACCCCCGGGACAGGCAGCAATGAGCAGTTCTTC.

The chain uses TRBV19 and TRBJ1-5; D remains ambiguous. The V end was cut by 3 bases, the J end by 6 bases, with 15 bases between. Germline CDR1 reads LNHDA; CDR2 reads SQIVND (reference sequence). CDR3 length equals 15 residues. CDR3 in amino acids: CASSIGPELGQPQHF. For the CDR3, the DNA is TGTGCCAGTAGTATTGGCCCAGAACTGGGTCAGCCCCAGCATTTT.

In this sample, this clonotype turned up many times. CDR3 in DNA: TGTGCCAGCAGCTCCCAGGAGGGCTACGAGCAGTACTTC. Its translation is CASSSQEGYEQYF. The chain joins TRBV7-6 to TRBJ2-7; D may be TRBD2 (6 bases). The V end lost 4 bases, the J end lost 3 bases, and 10 bases lay between the germline ends. The CDR3 contains 13 residues. Germline V gene sequence: CDR1 SGHVS, CDR2 FNYEAQ.

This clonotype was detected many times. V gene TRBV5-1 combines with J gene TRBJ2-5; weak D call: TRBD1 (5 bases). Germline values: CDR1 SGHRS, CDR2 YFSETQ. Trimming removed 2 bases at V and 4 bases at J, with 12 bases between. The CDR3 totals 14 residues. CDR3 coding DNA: TGCGCCAGCAGCTTTTATGGGGCAGGAGAGACCCAGTACTTC. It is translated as CASSFYGAGETQYF.

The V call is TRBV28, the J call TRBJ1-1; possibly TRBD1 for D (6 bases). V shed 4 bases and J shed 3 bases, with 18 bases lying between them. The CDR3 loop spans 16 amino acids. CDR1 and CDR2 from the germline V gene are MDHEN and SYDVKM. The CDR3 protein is CASSSHRQVGYTEAFF. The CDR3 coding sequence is TGTGCCAGCAGTTCGCACAGACAGGTCGGGTACACTGAAGCTTTCTTT.

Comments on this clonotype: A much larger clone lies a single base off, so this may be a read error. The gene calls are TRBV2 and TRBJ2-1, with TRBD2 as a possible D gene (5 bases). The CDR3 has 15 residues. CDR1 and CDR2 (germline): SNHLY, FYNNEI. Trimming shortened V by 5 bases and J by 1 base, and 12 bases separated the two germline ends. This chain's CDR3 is CASSPERPSYNEQFF. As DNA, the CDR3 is TGTGCCAGCAGTCCGGAGCGGCCATCCTACAATGAGCAGTTCTTC.

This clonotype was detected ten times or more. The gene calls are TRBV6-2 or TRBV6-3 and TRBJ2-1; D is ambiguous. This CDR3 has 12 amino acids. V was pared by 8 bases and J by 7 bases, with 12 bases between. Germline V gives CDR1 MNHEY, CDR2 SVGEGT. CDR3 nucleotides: TGTGCCAGCGGTCGGTCGACGAATGAGCAGTTCTTC. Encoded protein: CASGRSTNEQFF.

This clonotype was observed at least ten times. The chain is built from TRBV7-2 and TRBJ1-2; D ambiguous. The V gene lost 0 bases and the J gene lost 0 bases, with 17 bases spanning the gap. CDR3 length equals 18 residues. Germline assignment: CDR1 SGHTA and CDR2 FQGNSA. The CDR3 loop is CASSLAAGSVQANYGYTF. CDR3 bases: TGTGCCAGCAGCTTAGCGGCGGGATCCGTACAAGCTAACTATGGCTACACCTTC.

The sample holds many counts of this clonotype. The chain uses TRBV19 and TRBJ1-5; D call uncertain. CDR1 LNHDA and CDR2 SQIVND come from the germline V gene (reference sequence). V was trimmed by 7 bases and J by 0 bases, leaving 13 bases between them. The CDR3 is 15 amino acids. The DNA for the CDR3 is TGTGCCAGTACCCTTGGGATATTTAGCAATCAGCCCCAGCATTTT. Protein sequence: CASTLGIFSNQPQHF.

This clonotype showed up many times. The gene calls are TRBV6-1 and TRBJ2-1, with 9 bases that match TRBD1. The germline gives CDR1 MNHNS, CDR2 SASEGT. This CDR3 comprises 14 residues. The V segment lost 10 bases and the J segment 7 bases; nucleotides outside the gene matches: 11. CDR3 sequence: CATTLGTGRNEQFF. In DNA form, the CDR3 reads TGTGCCACCACCCTCGGGACAGGGCGAAATGAGCAGTTCTTC.

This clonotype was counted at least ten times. The CDR3: CSASGVDEVNYGYTF. The CDR3, as DNA: TGCAGTGCTAGTGGGGTCGACGAGGTTAACTATGGCTACACCTTC. The gene calls are TRBV20-1 and TRBJ1-2, with unresolved D. V lost 3 bases to trimming and J lost 1 base, with 15 bases between them. The CDR3 length is 15 residues. Germline CDR1 and CDR2: DFQATT and SNEGSKA (reference sequence).